The rows below give T cell receptor beta chains drawn from one sample of a study of T cell responses to AZD1222 COVID-19 vaccine. Profiling relied on immunoSEQ multiplex PCR, and the TCRdb table lists in-frame clones only, not all of them. The data contain 84,000 or so clones, just over 85% of them seen just once; the ten biggest clones take up about 7.7%. The specimen comprised peripheral blood, sampled on day 0 of AZD1222 vaccination. Receptors originate from an adult in good health. CDR3s include the opening cysteine and the closing phenylalanine or tryptophan. Fields, in order: V gene, clone size, J gene, D gene, CDR3 DNA, CDR3 protein. The D gene is left open where the match is weak. Some rows have no size entry. The others give once, few or many, or a class for an expanded clone.

TRBV3-1/TRBV3-2	.	TRBJ2-1	.	TGTGCCACCGCTCCGGGGGCTAGTTCCTACAATGAGCAGTTCTTC	CATAPGASSYNEQFF
TRBV3-1/TRBV3-2	.	TRBJ1-2	TRBD1	TGTGCCAGCAGCCAAATACAGGGGGTCAACTATGGCTACACCTTC	CASSQIQGVNYGYTF
TRBV7-3	.	TRBJ2-5	.	TGTGCCAGCAGCTTAACCTGGGTCCCAGACAGTCAAGAGACCCAGTACTTC	CASSLTWVPDSQETQYF
TRBV9	.	TRBJ1-4	.	TGTGCCAGCAGCGTAGGGGTAGGTGGGGAAAAACTGTTTTTT	CASSVGVGGEKLFF
TRBV11-2	.	TRBJ1-1	TRBD1	TGTGCCAGCAGCTTGACCGGGACAGCGAACACTGAAGCTTTCTTT	CASSLTGTANTEAFF
TRBV5-1	.	TRBJ2-1	.	TGCGCCAGCAGCTTGGCCCTGAGCTCCTACAATGAGCAGTTCTTC	CASSLALSSYNEQFF
TRBV5-1	.	TRBJ2-7	TRBD1	TGCGCCAGCAGCCGGGATGGACAGGGCGTTTGGGAGCAGTACTTC	CASSRDGQGVWEQYF
TRBV5-4	.	TRBJ1-2	TRBD1	TGTGCCACCAGGGCGCAGGGGGCTAACTATGGCTACACCTTC	CATRAQGANYGYTF
TRBV7-9	.	TRBJ2-1	TRBD2	TGTGCCAGCAGCTTAGAGGCTAGCGGGAGGGCCAGGGAGCAGTTCTTC	CASSLEASGRAREQFF
TRBV11-1	.	TRBJ2-3	TRBD1	TGTGCCAGCAGCCCCGGACAGGGCCGGGCAGATACGCAGTATTTT	CASSPGQGRADTQYF
TRBV5-6	.	TRBJ2-3	TRBD1	TGTGCCAGCAGCTCCGGGACAGGGGTGAGCACAGATACGCAGTATTTT	CASSSGTGVSTDTQYF
TRBV7-9	.	TRBJ1-5	.	TGTGCCAGCACCCCGCCCGGGGGCAGCAATCAGCCCCAGCATTTT	CASTPPGGSNQPQHF
TRBV5-6	.	TRBJ2-7	TRBD2	TGTGCCAGCAGCTTGGCCGGGAGGGCCCTCTCATACGAGCAGTACTTC	CASSLAGRALSYEQYF
TRBV20-1	.	TRBJ2-3	.	TGCAGTGCTTCACGCACAGATACGCAGTATTTT	CSASRTDTQYF
TRBV6-2/TRBV6-3	.	TRBJ2-7	TRBD2	TGTGCCAGCAGCCCTTCGTCTAGCGGGAGGGCCGCCTACGAGCAGTACTTC	CASSPSSSGRAAYEQYF
TRBV7-2	.	TRBJ2-3	.	TGTGCCAGCAGCTCCGAGGGCGCTACCACAGATACGCAGTATTTT	CASSSEGATTDTQYF
TRBV4-2	.	TRBJ1-6	TRBD1	TGTGCCAGCAGCCAAGCCCTTGGAGCCCAGGGGGCGCATAATTCACCCCTCCACTTT	CASSQALGAQGAHNSPLHF
TRBV5-6	.	TRBJ1-2	.	TGTGCCAGCAGCTTGGAACAGGGCTATGGCTACACCTTC	CASSLEQGYGYTF
TRBV6-4	few	TRBJ2-3	.	TGTGCCAGCAGTCCCACGACAGGTAGCACAGATACGCAGTATTTT	CASSPTTGSTDTQYF
TRBV7-2	.	TRBJ2-3	TRBD2	TGTGCCAGCAGCTTAGGGGCGGGAGTGGATACGCAGTATTTT	CASSLGAGVDTQYF
TRBV5-1	.	TRBJ2-6	.	TGCGCCAGCAGCTTGGTAACTAGCACTAACTCTGGGGCCAACGTCCTGACTTTC	CASSLVTSTNSGANVLTF
TRBV7-3	once	TRBJ2-6	.	TGTGCCAGCAGCCCCCGGATTTATGGCTCTGGGGCCAACGTCCTGACTTTC	CASSPRIYGSGANVLTF
TRBV19	.	TRBJ1-2	.	TGTGCCAGTAGTTCCCAATCAGAGGCAGGCGATCTCTATGGCTACACCTTC	CASSSQSEAGDLYGYTF
TRBV5-5	few	TRBJ2-1	.	TGTGCCAGCAGCCGCCTGGACAATGAGCAGTTCTTC	CASSRLDNEQFF
TRBV11-2	.	TRBJ1-2	TRBD1	TGTGCCAGCAGCCCTACGACAGGGCGCGGCTACACCTTC	CASSPTTGRGYTF
TRBV15	.	TRBJ2-1	.	TGTGCCACCAGCAGAGATGGGGCTCCCTACAATGAGCAGTTCTTC	CATSRDGAPYNEQFF
TRBV6-5	once	TRBJ2-7	.	TGTGCCAGCAATAATAGAGGCTATCCCTACGAGCAGTACTTC	CASNNRGYPYEQYF
TRBV29-1	.	TRBJ1-1	.	TGCAGCGTTACGGAGTCGTTCACTGAAGCTTTCTTT	CSVTESFTEAFF
TRBV6-5	.	TRBJ2-7	.	TGTGCCAGCAGTTGGGCCAGCTCCTACGAGCAGTACTTC	CASSWASSYEQYF